This passage covers 30 T cell receptor beta chains from one sample sequenced in a study of shared clonotypes between healthy human individuals. Profiled with immunoSEQ multiplex PCR; TCRdb holds only in-frame clones, not every one. The data hold fewer than 1.8 million clones, with just under 99% observed a single time. What was sequenced was naive CD4+ T cells sorted from blood. This sample's subset: CD45RA+ positively selected. Every receptor here comes from a man younger than 45 in good health.

Points on this clone: Distinct nucleotide sequences in the sample also encode this CDR3. The chain carries TRBV7-9 and TRBJ2-5; D is unclear. Trimming cost V 1 base and J 1 base, with 1 base left between them. The CDR3 spans 12 residues. Germline-derived CDR1 and CDR2 are SEHNR and FQNEAQ (reference sequence). The CDR3 region has the DNA TGTGCCAGCAGCTTAGGCCAAGAGACCCAGTACTTC. As protein: CASSLGQETQYF.

V gene TRBV7-9 combines with J gene TRBJ1-1; D is uncertain. The V gene lost 3 bases and the J gene lost 1 base, with 9 bases spanning the gap. Germline assignment: CDR1 SEHNR and CDR2 FQNEAQ (reference sequence). This CDR3 spans 14 amino acids. CDR3 sequence reads: CASSFRLRNTEAFF. The CDR3 DNA is TGTGCCAGCAGCTTCCGACTGAGGAACACTGAAGCTTTCTTT.

The rearrangement joins TRBV4-1 to TRBJ2-5, with D possibly called TRBD1 or TRBD2 (5 bases each). CDR3 size: 13 residues. Trimming removed 4 bases at V and 2 bases at J, with 8 bases between. CDR1 is MGHRA, CDR2 YSYEKL, per germline. The CDR3 loop reads CASSPGAQETQYF. CDR3 DNA sequence: TGCGCCAGCAGCCCCGGGGCTCAAGAGACCCAGTACTTC.

The chain links TRBV7-9 to TRBJ1-1, with D unresolved. The V gene lost 4 bases and the J gene lost 1 base, with 10 bases spanning the gap. This CDR3 is built from 14 residues. The V gene's germline CDR1 is SEHNR and CDR2 FQNEAQ (reference sequence). CDR3 amino acids: CASSSTQENTEAFF. DNA of the CDR3: TGTGCCAGCAGCTCCACCCAGGAGAACACTGAAGCTTTCTTT.

This clone was observed once. The chain recombines TRBV21-1 with TRBJ2-7; TRBD1 was called by the table and not checked on the DNA. TRBV21-1 counts as a pseudogene. The CDR3 contains 14 residues. In nucleotides, the CDR3 is TGTGCCAGCAGCTACGACAGGGGCAGCTACGAGCAGTACTTC. As protein: CASSYDRGSYEQYF.

This chain uses TRBV11-2 with TRBJ2-1; D is unclear. The CDR3 runs 15 residues. V lost 1 base and J 0 bases, leaving 7 bases between the germline ends. CDR1 and CDR2 (germline): SGHAT, FQNNGV. CDR3 nucleotide sequence: TGTGCCAGCAGCTTAGGGCTAGGCTCCTACAATGAGCAGTTCTTC. Amino acid sequence: CASSLGLGSYNEQFF.

This rearrangement joins TRBV10-1 to TRBJ2-5; no firm D call. CDR3 size: 12 residues. Germline V CDR1 and CDR2: WNHNN, SYGVQD (reference sequence). Trimming stripped 4 bases from V and 5 bases from J, with 8 bases between. CDR3 sequence reads: CASSASGETQYF. DNA of the CDR3: TGCGCCAGCAGTGCGAGTGGGGAGACCCAGTACTTC.

This chain joins TRBV7-9 and TRBJ1-1; D gene ambiguous. The V gene lost 2 bases and the J gene lost 10 bases, with 17 bases spanning the gap. CDR1 SEHNR and CDR2 FQNEAQ come from the germline V gene (reference sequence). The CDR3 length is 14 residues. Here the CDR3 reads CASSLQVSLGGAFF. The CDR3 coding sequence is TGTGCCAGCAGCTTACAAGTTTCACTCGGAGGAGCTTTCTTT. The variable domain in full, with the rest retrieved from reference TRBV7-9 and TRBJ1-1, is DTGVSQNPRHKITKRGQNVTFRCDPISEHNRLYWYRQTLGQGPEFLTYFQNEAQLEKSRLLSDRFSAERPKGSFSTLEIQRTEQGDSAMYLCASSLQVSLGGAFFGQGTRLTVV.

V is TRBV7-9 and J is TRBJ1-5, with TRBD1 as a possible D gene (6 bases). Germline lookup yields CDR1 SEHNR and CDR2 FQNEAQ (reference sequence). The CDR3 has 15 residues. V was shortened by 5 bases and J by 4 bases, with 15 bases between the two germline ends. CDR3 amino acids: CASSATGFRNQPQHF. The CDR3 DNA reads TGTGCCAGCAGCGCCACAGGGTTTCGGAATCAGCCCCAGCATTTT.

The chain employs TRBV9 and TRBJ2-1; the D gene is possibly TRBD1 (6 bases). Germline V gene data show CDR1 as SGDLS and CDR2 as YYNGEE. Trimming stripped 2 bases from V and 7 bases from J, with 19 bases between. The CDR3 length is 16 residues. The CDR3: CASSVATGLGENEQFF. DNA for the CDR3: TGTGCCAGCAGCGTGGCGACAGGTTTGGGTGAGAATGAGCAGTTCTTC.

The chain's CDR3 is CASSDGTSGAYNEQFF. DNA of the CDR3: TGTGCCAGCAGCGACGGGACTAGCGGAGCCTACAATGAGCAGTTCTTC. The chain carries TRBV9 and TRBJ2-1, with TRBD2 identical over 11 bases. The CDR3 sequence is 16 residues long. V gave up 3 bases and J gave up 2 bases; unmatched junction bases: 4. Germline values: CDR1 SGDLS, CDR2 YYNGEE.

The chain combines TRBV10-3 with TRBJ2-7; 7 bases match TRBD1. This CDR3 contains 14 residues. Germline CDR1 and CDR2: ENHRY and SYGVKD. V shed 6 bases, J shed 2 bases, and the junction held 7 bases outside the gene matches. The CDR3 coding sequence is TGTGCCATCAGGGGGACAGAGAACACCTACGAGCAGTACTTC. Translated: CAIRGTENTYEQYF.

The gene calls are TRBV5-1 and TRBJ2-5; 10 bases map to TRBD2. CDR3 length equals 16 residues. Germline-derived CDR1 and CDR2 are SGHRS and YFSETQ. V was pared by 4 bases and J by 7 bases, with 13 bases of the junction left unmatched. CDR3 in amino acids: CASSRRGTSVRVTQYF. Here the CDR3 DNA reads TGCGCCAGCAGCCGGCGGGGGACTAGCGTCCGGGTGACCCAGTACTTC.

On this clone: Other DNA sequences in this sample translate to the same CDR3. V is TRBV18 and J is TRBJ2-1, with D unclear. The CDR3 is made up of 15 amino acids. Trimming took 2 bases from V and 0 from J, leaving 8 bases between them. Germline loops: CDR1 KGHSH, CDR2 LQKENI. DNA for the CDR3: TGTGCCAGCTCACCAGTGGTTAGCTCCTACAATGAGCAGTTCTTC. This translates into CASSPVVSSYNEQFF.

The rearrangement uses TRBV6-5 and TRBJ2-2; 11 nucleotides agree with TRBD2. Per germline, CDR1 MNHEY and CDR2 SVGAGI. J lost 4 bases, V lost 6 bases, and 4 bases had no gene match. This CDR3 has 15 residues. CDR3 amino acids: CASRTSGSPTGELFF. CDR3 bases: TGTGCCAGCAGAACTAGCGGGAGTCCCACCGGGGAGCTGTTTTTT.

About this clone: Germline and junction disagree at one end, which may indicate a read error. V is TRBV2 and J is TRBJ1-1; D ambiguous. The CDR3 sequence is 12 residues long. Per the germline V gene, CDR1 is SNHLY and CDR2 is FYNNEI. CDR3 protein: CASREDGLEAFF. The CDR3 bases are TGTGCCAGCAGGGAAGATGGGCTGGAAGCTTTCTTT.

This clone was seen once. CDR3 nucleotide sequence: TGTGCCAGCAGCGTAGTTCACGGCACCTACAATGAGCAGTTCTTC. It yields the protein CASSVVHGTYNEQFF. The V call is TRBV9, the J call TRBJ2-1; D is unclear. Trimming pared 0 bases from V and 2 bases from J, leaving 9 bases between. This CDR3 has 15 residues. Germline CDR1 and CDR2: SGDLS and YYNGEE.

The CDR3, as DNA: TGTGCCAGCAGTTCAGGACAGGGGGCGTTTAGCTATGGCTACACCTTC. This gives the protein CASSSGQGAFSYGYTF. V is TRBV28 and J is TRBJ1-2; TRBD1 matches at 11 bases. Germline CDR1 MDHEN, CDR2 SYDVKM. The CDR3 spans 16 residues. Losses at the gene ends were 4 bases for V and 4 bases for J; bases not matched to a gene: 8.

V and J are TRBV5-1 and TRBJ2-1; 7 bases align to TRBD1. V gave up 3 bases and J gave up 1 base; unmatched junction bases: 4. This CDR3 comprises 15 residues. The germline gives CDR1 SGHRS, CDR2 YFSETQ. The CDR3 region is CASSSQGVSYNEQFF. The CDR3 DNA reads TGCGCCAGCAGCTCTCAGGGGGTATCCTACAATGAGCAGTTCTTC.

The rearrangement joins TRBV28 to TRBJ1-5, with 9 nucleotides matching TRBD1. Germline CDR1 is MDHEN and CDR2 is SYDVKM. The V and J ends lost 2 bases and 8 bases, in that order; junction bases with no gene match: 7. The CDR3 has 15 amino acids. The CDR3 region is CASSLGQGPLKPQHF. In DNA form, the CDR3 reads TGTGCCAGCAGTTTAGGACAGGGGCCTTTGAAGCCCCAGCATTTT.

The J gene is TRBJ2-3, the V gene TRBV10-2, with 11 bases lining up with TRBD2. V was clipped by 6 bases and J by 4 bases; unmatched bases: 6. Germline V gives CDR1 WSHSY, CDR2 SAAADI. This CDR3 has 15 residues. The CDR3 coding sequence is TGCGCCAGCAGGGGATGGGGACTAGCGGCAGATACGCAGTATTTT. Protein product: CASRGWGLAADTQYF.

The rearrangement joins TRBV5-4 to TRBJ2-3; D unresolved. V lost 1 base to trimming and J lost 1 base, with 10 bases between them. This CDR3 is 15 amino acids long. Germline-derived CDR1 and CDR2 are SGHNT and YYREEE (reference sequence). CDR3 coding DNA: TGTGCCAGCAGCTTGTCCGGTCGACGCACAGATACGCAGTATTTT. It yields the protein CASSLSGRRTDTQYF.

The chain couples TRBV11-3 to TRBJ2-2, with a possible D match to TRBD2 (5 bases). Germline V gene lookup returns CDR1 SGHNT and CDR2 YENEEA. V was pared by 4 bases and J by 7 bases, with 16 bases between. The CDR3 covers 15 residues. The CDR3 DNA is TGTGCCAGCAGCTCTCCGAGCGCTAGCTACGGGGAGCTGTTTTTT. Residues: CASSSPSASYGELFF.

V and J are TRBV28 and TRBJ1-3, with D possibly matching TRBD1 (6 bases). Germline V lookup: CDR1 MDHEN, CDR2 SYDVKM. V was pared by 5 bases and J by 4 bases, with 12 bases between. The CDR3 consists of 14 residues. CDR3: CASSAPGQGNTIYF. The CDR3 DNA is TGTGCCAGCAGTGCTCCGGGACAAGGAAACACCATATATTTT.

This sequence joins TRBV5-8 and TRBJ1-5; weak D call: TRBD1 (6 bases). This CDR3 is built from 15 residues. Trimming removed 3 bases at V and 0 bases at J, with 10 bases between. CDR1 is SGHTS and CDR2 is YDEGEE in the germline V gene. CDR3 in DNA: TGTGCCAGCAGCTCCGGACAGCTTAGCAATCAGCCCCAGCATTTT. It translates to CASSSGQLSNQPQHF.

The chain has TRBV11-2 and TRBJ1-2; TRBD1 is a possible D gene (5 bases). The CDR3 length is 16 residues. Trimming took off 5 bases at V and 8 bases at J, with 24 bases between the two ends. Germline lookup yields CDR1 SGHAT and CDR2 FQNNGV. In nucleotides, the CDR3 is TGTGCCAGCAGCACAAATGGGGTAGGGGTTCTTAGGGGCTACACCTTC. It yields the protein CASSTNGVGVLRGYTF.

The chain is built from TRBV21-1 and TRBJ2-7. TRBV21-1 is a documented pseudogene. This CDR3 contains 15 residues. CDR3 amino acids: CASSKVVFHYDEQYF. The CDR3 DNA reads TGTGCCAGCAGCAAAGTTGTCTTCCATTATGACGAGCAGTACTTC.

This chain connects TRBV6-5 to TRBJ1-4; D gene ambiguous. Germline lookup yields CDR1 MNHEY and CDR2 SVGAGI. This CDR3 contains 15 residues. Trimming pared 6 bases from V and 5 bases from J, leaving 16 bases between. The CDR3 here is CASSRTGDKNEKLFF. CDR3 DNA: TGTGCCAGCAGCCGCACCGGGGATAAAAATGAAAAACTGTTTTTT.

The chain recombines TRBV13 with TRBJ2-1; TRBD2 matches at 12 bases. The CDR3 runs to 15 residues. Germline V gives CDR1 PRHDT, CDR2 FYEKMQ (reference sequence). With V trimmed by 3 bases and J by 7 bases, 4 bases remained unmatched. CDR3 coding DNA: TGTGCCAGCAGCTTTCGACTAGCGGGAGAGAATGAGCAGTTCTTC. Encoded protein: CASSFRLAGENEQFF.

V usage is TRBV10-3 and J usage is TRBJ2-7, with 10 bases that match TRBD2. Germline V gives CDR1 ENHRY, CDR2 SYGVKD. Losses at the gene ends were 6 bases for V and 5 bases for J; bases not matched to a gene: 10. The CDR3 consists of 15 residues. CDR3 nucleotide sequence: TGTGCCATCAGCGCCCAGCTAGCGGGAGTTCACGAGCAGTACTTC. Its protein is CAISAQLAGVHEQYF.